This T cell receptor beta chain appears in the sequencing data of a study of post-analysis software for immune sequencing data. In this sample, this clonotype turned up a few times. Its specificity is not known. Unique-molecular-identifier-tagged TCR beta cDNA libraries were used. TCRdb ran MiXCR on the PCR reads and lists one entry per CDR3 protein. This table holds a few hundred thousand distinct CDR3 sequences, roughly 38% found once. The CDR3 has 14 amino acids. With 3 bases removed from V and 9 bases from J, the gap between germline ends came to 13 bases. The germline V gene encodes CDR1 SGDLS and CDR2 YYNGEE. Findings and caveats of the study: Four or five TRBV segments were more frequent in patients than controls; TRBV5-6, TRBV5-1 and TRBV20-1 belonged to this group.

The gene calls are TRBV9 and TRBJ1-6; unclear D gene. The material sequenced was blood. The TCR was taken from a girl under 10 years old with multiple sclerosis. CDR3 protein: CASSAIRGGSPLHF. The CDR3 bases are TGTGCCAGCAGCGCGATCCGCGGAGGTTCACCCCTCCACTTT.